The following is a T cell receptor beta chain sequence with its context. J was trimmed by 6 bases and V by 4 bases; bases with no gene match: 3. The CDR3 sequence is 13 residues long. Germline V CDR1 and CDR2: SGHNT, YYREEE (reference sequence). This sample was taken from a study of cytomegalovirus exposure and HLA in healthy donors. Study overall: A previous analysis identified 117 million unique TCR beta sequences derived from around 200 million T cells.

PCR amplification relied on 60 Vbeta primers (plus 13 Jbeta primers). The method was immunoSEQ multiplex PCR; TCRdb's version includes in-frame clones alone and lacks a portion of them. The sample includes 100,000 or so clones, 75% to 85% seen only once; the top ten take more than 1%. Sequencing input: PBMCs. This rearrangement joins TRBV5-4 to TRBJ2-3; TRBD2 aligns across 9 bases. The sequence came from a woman between 18 and 30 years old in good health and CMV-seronegative. The CDR3 DNA follows: TGTGCCAGCAGCGTCGGACTAGCGGATACGCAGTATTTT. Protein sequence: CASSVGLADTQYF.